This T cell receptor (beta chain) was recorded in a study of OX40 agonist ivuxolimab in advanced cancers. For the wider study: Ivuxolimab was a fully human IgG2 agonistic monoclonal antibody targeting the costimulatory receptor OX40 (CD134). A male proportion of roughly 80% and a mean age of 60 years, ranging from 23 to 79, were recorded for the dose-escalation cohort. The paper covers the monotherapy dose-escalation part of the phase I ivuxolimab trial, which included N of about 56 patients. Partial responses occurred in three dose-escalation patients, of whom one had hepatocellular carcinoma and two had cutaneous melanoma. Patients were allowed to have had prior anti-PD-1, anti-PD-L1 or anti-CTLA-4 therapy, and more than 35% of the dose-escalation patients had been treated with checkpoint inhibitors. Intravenous ivuxolimab was administered to patients every 2 weeks at six dose levels: 0.01, 0.1, 0.3, 1.5, 3 and 10 mg/kg. Peripheral TCRbeta sequencing aimed to test whether ivuxolimab altered TCR sequence diversity and caused clonal T-cell expansion. Of the 50 or so patients in dose escalation, about 20 had hepatocellular carcinoma, some 15 had melanoma, 9 had renal cell carcinoma and 9 had head and neck cancer.

A remark on this clone: The specificity of this receptor is unknown. No qualities accompany the bases; no much larger clone lies one base away.

The trial excluded patients who had a history of autoimmune disease or were on systemic immunosuppression. Peripheral blood for TCR sequencing was collected from all dose cohorts at baseline, on cycle 4 day 1, and on cycle 7 day 1. Samples were obtained from an open-label, multicenter, first-in-human phase I dose-escalation trial of ivuxolimab. Adults with locally advanced or metastatic head and neck squamous cell, hepatocellular, melanoma or renal cell carcinoma were enrolled in the trial. Before TCR sequencing, CD4+ T cells and CD8+ T cells were sorted from peripheral blood as separate populations. Genomic DNA was isolated from the sorted cells so that the TCRbeta CDR3 region could be sequenced. TCRbeta CDR3 regions were sequenced using the immunoSEQ Assay. TCRdb's version of the immuneACCESS table is confined to in-frame rearrangements and falls short of the full clone set. An unresolved V gene accounts for under half of the shortfall where checked; the remainder is of unknown origin. The sample contains more than 60,000 clones, around 85% of them found a single time. The ten largest clones represent over 3.5% of the sample.

Findings and caveats that apply to the study as a whole: In partial responders in the 0.1-3.0 mg/kg groups, normalized peripheral clonal expansion was found to be among the lowest, especially among CD8+ T cells. Which antigens the clonally expanded peripheral T cells were specific for was not determined. Low levels of normalized T-cell clonal expansion were also seen in some patients who did not respond. Clonal expansion of both CD4+ and CD8+ blood T cells was observed from baseline to week 6 at doses 0.1 to 3.0 mg/kg. After ivuxolimab, expanded clones were on average more numerous among CD8+ T cells than among CD4+ T cells.

CDR1 and CDR2, looked up from the germline V gene (reference sequence), are SGHNT and YYREEE. The CDR3 covers 12 residues, taking in both the cysteine and the phenylalanine. Just CDR3 DNA is preserved here, 36 bases in frame from base 1. V drops 3 bases and J drops 1 base, leaving 4 bases in between. The source was CD4+ or CD8+ T cells sorted from blood, collected in a trial of the OX40 agonist ivuxolimab. This TCR came from an adult with an advanced solid tumor such as melanoma, head and neck, liver or kidney cancer. The chain was built from TRBV5-4 and TRBJ2-5; the D gene cannot be named for sure. The DNA sequence reads TGTGCCAGCAGCTGGGGCCAAGAGACCCAGTACTTC. Its translation reads: CASSWGQETQYF.